This T cell receptor beta chain stems from a study of radiotherapy plus CTLA-4 blockade in lung cancer. Study summary: Objective responses were documented in roughly 20% of patients, with disease control in 31%. Study findings and constraints: Dynamics of early blood T cell clones, together with interferon-beta, were reportedly the best predictors of response. TCR clones from tumors expanded in blood after radiotherapy plus ipilimumab.

Ipilimumab CTLA-4 blockade and focal radiation were given to patients with chemo-refractory metastatic non-small-cell lung cancer. As concerns this clone: Its target is not known.

Looked up from germline, CDR1 is WNHNN and CDR2 is SYGVQD (reference sequence). V gave up 5 bases and J gave up 3 bases; unmatched junction bases: 3. The CDR3 loop spans 13 amino acids. This table comes from immunoSEQ multiplex PCR, and its TCRdb copy is limited to in-frame clones, with some not included. The sample carries some 37,000 clones, over 65% recorded once. Sequences were derived from peripheral blood, sampled from a patient treated with radiotherapy plus ipilimumab. V and J are TRBV10-1 and TRBJ1-1; 7 nucleotides agree with TRBD1. The origin of this receptor is a human donor with non-small cell lung cancer who had stable disease on radiotherapy plus ipilimumab. The CDR3 nucleotides are TGCGCCAGCAGTTTGGGGACAGACACTGAAGCTTTCTTT. This encodes CASSLGTDTEAFF.